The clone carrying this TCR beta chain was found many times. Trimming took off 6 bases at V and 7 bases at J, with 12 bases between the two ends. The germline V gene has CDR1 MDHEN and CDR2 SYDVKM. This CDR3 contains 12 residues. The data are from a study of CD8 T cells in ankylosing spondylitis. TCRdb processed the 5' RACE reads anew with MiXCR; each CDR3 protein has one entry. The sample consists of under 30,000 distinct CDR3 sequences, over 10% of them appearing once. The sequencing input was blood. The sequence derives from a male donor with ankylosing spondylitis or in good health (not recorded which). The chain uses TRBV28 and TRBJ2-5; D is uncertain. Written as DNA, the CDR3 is TGTGCCAGCAGCAGCCCGGGCCTGACCCAGTACTTC. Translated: CASSSPGLTQYF.